This section outlines one TCR beta chain sequence together with its context. Its binding antigen is unknown. No quality values exist for individual bases; no much larger clone is one base distant. The V end loses 4 bases and the J end loses 6 bases, and a stretch of 9 bases separates them. Inclusive of the bounding cysteine and phenylalanine, the CDR3 is 13 residues long. CDR3 DNA only is kept here, 39 bases in frame from base 1. Via the germline V gene, CDR1 is SNHLY and CDR2 FYNNEI. One collaborating source in Seattle enrolled patients during active infection and followed them longitudinally through the course of disease. Collaborating institutions collected whole blood in K2EDTA tubes following their own protocols. For TCRbeta analysis, collaborators shipped samples in one of three forms: frozen whole blood, isolated PBMCs, or DNA extracted from either of those sample types. TCRbeta CDR3 regions were amplified from genomic DNA by means of the immunoSEQ Assay, a bias-controlled multiplex PCR. Regarding the original processing steps: Nucleated cell counts per sample were estimated from amplification of reference gene primers within the assay. Sequence reads were collapsed and filtered to measure the absolute abundance of every unique TCRbeta CDR3 rearrangement. Productive Simpson clonality was computed per sample as the square root of Simpson's diversity index over productive rearrangements. In its TCRdb copy, this immuneACCESS table keeps in-frame sequences only and misses some clones. Where compared with another copy, unresolved V genes explain less than half of these, and the others have no known cause. V and J calls and clone size are given by that table; D and trimming were obtained from the DNA. For this sample there are approximately 290,000 clones; more than 85% appear just once. The top ten constitute around 2.2% of the sample.

This record belongs to a study of blood T cell repertoires in COVID-19 (dated by TCRdb to 2020 to 2022). Turning to the overall study: Samples covering the acute and convalescent phases of COVID-19 were provided by collaborators in the United States, Italy and Spain. The material from the prospective study consisted of cDNA or gDNA derived from T cells, B-cell-depleted T cells, or PBMCs. Sample metadata almost always included a de-identified subject ID, COVID-19 status, age in years and sex. The dataset comprised deeply sampled blood TCRbeta repertoires from subjects exposed to, actively infected with, or recovered from COVID-19. The repertoires were released in a freely available public database intended as a resource for research on the immune response to SARS-CoV-2. HLA class I and class II types, where available, came from metadata supplied by the sample provider rather than from assay-based typing. Samples came from the ongoing ImmuneRACE study (first 160 participants) plus 1,254 subjects from 6 global collaborators. Study-wide findings and limitations: The amount of clinical and demographic metadata varied by source and participant and was provided uncurated.

The material sequenced was peripheral blood. Recombination connected TRBV2 to TRBJ1-4; no D gene is confidently identified. The clonotype comes from a young woman with COVID-19, enrolled during active disease. The CDR3 region reads CASSGDPDEKLFF. The nucleotide sequence is TGTGCCAGCAGTGGCGATCCGGATGAAAAACTGTTTTTT.